Detailed here is one T cell receptor beta chain. The data are from a study of blood T cell repertoires in COVID-19. V was clipped by 5 bases and J by 0 bases; unmatched bases: 6. The germline V gene encodes CDR1 SQVTM and CDR2 ANQGSEA. The CDR3 consists of 15 residues. Produced via immunoSEQ multiplex PCR; TCRdb's table is partial and in-frame only. The sample contains over 95,000 clones, about nine tenths of which appear only once. The genes are TRBV29-1 and TRBJ1-3, with TRBD1 matching over 8 bases. The TCR sequence derives from a woman between 50 and 59 years old with acute or convalescent COVID-19. The source material was peripheral blood. The CDR3 spells CSVIGQGNSGNTIYF. The CDR3 coding sequence is TGCAGCGTTATCGGACAGGGAAACTCTGGAAACACCATATATTTT.